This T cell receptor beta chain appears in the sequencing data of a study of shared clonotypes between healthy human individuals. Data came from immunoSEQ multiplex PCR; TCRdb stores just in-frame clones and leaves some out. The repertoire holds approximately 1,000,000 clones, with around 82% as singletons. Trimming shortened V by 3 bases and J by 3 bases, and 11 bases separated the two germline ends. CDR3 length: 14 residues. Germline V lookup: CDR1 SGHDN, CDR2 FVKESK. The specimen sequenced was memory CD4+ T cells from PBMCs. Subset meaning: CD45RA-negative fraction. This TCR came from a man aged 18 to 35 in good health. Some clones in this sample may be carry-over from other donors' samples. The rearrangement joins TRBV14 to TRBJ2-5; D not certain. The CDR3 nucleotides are TGTGCCAGCAGCCAGACTGGAATTAAAGAGACCCAGTACTTC. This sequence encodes CASSQTGIKETQYF.